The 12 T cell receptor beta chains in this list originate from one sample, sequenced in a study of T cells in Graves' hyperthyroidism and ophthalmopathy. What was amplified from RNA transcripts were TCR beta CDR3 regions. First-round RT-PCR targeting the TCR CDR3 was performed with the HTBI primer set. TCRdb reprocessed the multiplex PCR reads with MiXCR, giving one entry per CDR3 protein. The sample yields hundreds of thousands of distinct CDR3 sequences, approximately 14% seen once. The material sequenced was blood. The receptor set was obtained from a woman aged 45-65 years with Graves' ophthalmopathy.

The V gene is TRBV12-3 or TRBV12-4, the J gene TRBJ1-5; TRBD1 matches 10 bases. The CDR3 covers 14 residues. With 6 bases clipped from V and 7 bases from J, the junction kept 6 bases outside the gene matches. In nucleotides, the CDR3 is TGTGCCAGCAGCCCGACAGGGGGCAGCCAGCCCCAGCATTTT. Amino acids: CASSPTGGSQPQHF.

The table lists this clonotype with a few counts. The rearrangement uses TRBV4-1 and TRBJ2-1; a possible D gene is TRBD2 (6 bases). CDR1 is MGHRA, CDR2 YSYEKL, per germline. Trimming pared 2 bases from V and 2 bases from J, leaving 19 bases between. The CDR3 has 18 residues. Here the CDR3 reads CASSQQGLGASPYNEQFF. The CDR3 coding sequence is TGCGCCAGCAGCCAACAGGGACTCGGGGCTAGCCCCTACAATGAGCAGTTCTTC.

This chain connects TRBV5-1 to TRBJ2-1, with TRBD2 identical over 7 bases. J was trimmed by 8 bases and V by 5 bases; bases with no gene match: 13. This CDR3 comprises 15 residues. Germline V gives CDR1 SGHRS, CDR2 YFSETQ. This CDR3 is CASSLGLLAGHEQFF. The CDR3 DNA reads TGCGCCAGCAGTCTAGGCCTTTTAGCGGGCCATGAGCAGTTCTTC.

The CDR3 reads CASSPRGGLAREYNEQFF. The CDR3 region has the DNA TGTGCCAGCAGCCCGAGGGGGGGACTAGCGAGAGAGTACAATGAGCAGTTCTTC. The rearrangement links TRBV7-9 to TRBJ2-1, with 10 bases fitting TRBD2. CDR1 is SEHNR, CDR2 FQNEAQ, per germline (reference sequence). The CDR3 totals 18 residues. The V gene end was trimmed by 5 bases and the J gene end by 4 bases; junction bases not matched to a gene: 14.

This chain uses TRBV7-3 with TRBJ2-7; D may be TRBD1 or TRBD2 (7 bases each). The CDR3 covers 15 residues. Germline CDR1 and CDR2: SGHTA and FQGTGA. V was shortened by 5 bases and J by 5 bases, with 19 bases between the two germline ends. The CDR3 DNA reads TGTGCCAGCAGCCCAAGCGGGACAGCATTGGACGAGCAGTACTTC. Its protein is CASSPSGTALDEQYF.

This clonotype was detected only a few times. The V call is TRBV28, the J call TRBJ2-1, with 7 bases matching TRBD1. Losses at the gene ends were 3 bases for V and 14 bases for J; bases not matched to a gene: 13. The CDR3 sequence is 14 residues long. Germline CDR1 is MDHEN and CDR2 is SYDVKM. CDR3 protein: CASSLASWGTEKFF. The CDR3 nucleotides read TGTGCCAGCAGTTTGGCATCCTGGGGGACAGAAAAGTTCTTC.

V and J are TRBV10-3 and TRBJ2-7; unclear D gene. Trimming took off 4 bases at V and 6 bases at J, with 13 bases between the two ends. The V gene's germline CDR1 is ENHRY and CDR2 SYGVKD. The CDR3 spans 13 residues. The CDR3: CAISAKGIVEQYF. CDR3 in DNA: TGTGCCATCAGTGCAAAAGGGATAGTCGAGCAGTACTTC.

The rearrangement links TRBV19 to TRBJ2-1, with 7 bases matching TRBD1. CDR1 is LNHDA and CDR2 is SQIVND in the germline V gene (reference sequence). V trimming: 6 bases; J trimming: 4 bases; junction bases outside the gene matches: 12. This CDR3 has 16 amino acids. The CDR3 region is CASRGGVGVGYNEQFF. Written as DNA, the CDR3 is TGTGCCAGTAGAGGGGGCGTGGGGGTTGGGTACAATGAGCAGTTCTTC.

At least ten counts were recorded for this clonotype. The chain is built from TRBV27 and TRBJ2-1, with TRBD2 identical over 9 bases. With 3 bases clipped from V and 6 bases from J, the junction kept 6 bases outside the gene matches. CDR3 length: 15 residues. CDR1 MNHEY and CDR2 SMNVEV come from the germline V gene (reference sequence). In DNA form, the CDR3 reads TGTGCCAGCAGTTTTTCGGCTAGCGGGGCCAATGAGCAGTTCTTC. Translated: CASSFSASGANEQFF.

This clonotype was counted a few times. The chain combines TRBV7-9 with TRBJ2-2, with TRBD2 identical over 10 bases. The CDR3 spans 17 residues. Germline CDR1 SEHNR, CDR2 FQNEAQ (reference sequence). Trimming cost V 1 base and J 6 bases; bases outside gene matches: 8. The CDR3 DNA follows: TGTGCCAGCAGCTTAGGTTTGGGACTAGCGACGCCCGGGGAGCTGTTTTTT. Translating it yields CASSLGLGLATPGELFF.

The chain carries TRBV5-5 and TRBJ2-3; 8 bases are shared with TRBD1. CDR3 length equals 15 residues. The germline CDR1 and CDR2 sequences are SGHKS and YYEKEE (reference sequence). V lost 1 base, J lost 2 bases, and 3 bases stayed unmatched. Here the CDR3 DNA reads TGTGCCAGCAGCTTGAGGGACAGGTTCACAGATACGCAGTATTTT. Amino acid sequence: CASSLRDRFTDTQYF.

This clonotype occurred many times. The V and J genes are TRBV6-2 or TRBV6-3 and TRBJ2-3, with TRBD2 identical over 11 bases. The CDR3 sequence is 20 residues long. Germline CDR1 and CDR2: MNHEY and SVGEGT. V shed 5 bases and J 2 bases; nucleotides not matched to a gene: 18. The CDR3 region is CASSTPNPSTSGTFTDTQYF. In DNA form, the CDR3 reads TGTGCCAGCAGTACTCCTAACCCCTCGACTAGCGGGACATTCACAGATACGCAGTATTTT.